Here is one T cell receptor beta chain with its context. What it binds is not known. This sample was taken from a study of CD8 T cells in ankylosing spondylitis. Study-level results: There was reportedly significant enrichment of clones that were disease-linked in matched ankylosing spondylitis synovial fluid.

One entry per CDR3 protein results from TCRdb running MiXCR on the 5' RACE reads. The sample includes about 69,000 distinct CDR3 sequences, roughly 5% of them seen just once. The CDR3 is made up of 14 amino acids. Trimming removed 7 bases at V and 2 bases at J, with 14 bases between. Germline lookup yields CDR1 SGHTA and CDR2 FQGNSA. The sample comprised blood, either unsorted or a sorted T cell fraction (not recorded which). V and J are TRBV7-2 and TRBJ1-2; the D is unclear. This TCR derives from a male donor with ankylosing spondylitis or in good health (not recorded which). The CDR3 loop reads CASNVAAANYGYTF. Here the CDR3 DNA reads TGTGCCAGCAACGTGGCAGCCGCCAACTATGGCTACACCTTC.